The 20 T cell receptor beta chains below were found in one sample sequenced in a study of T cells in localized non-small cell lung cancer. The data were produced by immunoSEQ multiplex PCR, yet TCRdb's version contains in-frame clones alone and is incomplete. This table holds some 140,000 clones, 80% to 90% found once. Material: peripheral blood, obtained before any cancer treatment. The receptors were sampled from a female donor older than 55 with stage I lung adenocarcinoma.

This clone was observed a single time. V is TRBV27 and J is TRBJ1-5; D possibly corresponds to TRBD1 (6 bases). This CDR3 has 13 residues. CDR1 MNHEY and CDR2 SMNVEV come from the germline V gene (reference sequence). The germline V and J ends were trimmed by 10 bases and 3 bases, with 13 bases remaining between them. The CDR3 region has the DNA TGTGCCACCAGGGGCTGGGTCAATCAGCCCCAGCATTTT. This encodes CATRGWVNQPQHF.

The chain combines TRBV5-4 with TRBJ2-1; 8 bases are a match to TRBD2. The V segment lost 3 bases and the J segment 8 bases; nucleotides outside the gene matches: 10. The germline gives CDR1 SGHNT, CDR2 YYREEE (reference sequence). This CDR3 spans 15 amino acids. Written as DNA, the CDR3 is TGTGCCAGCAGCTCCCAGACTAGCGTGATGGATGAGCAGTTCTTC. Encoded protein: CASSSQTSVMDEQFF. The full variable domain, with the rest looked up from reference TRBV5-4 and TRBJ2-1, is ETGVTQSPTHLIKTRGQQVTLRCSSQSGHNTVSWYQQALGQGPQFIFQYYREEENGRGNFPPRFSGLQFPNYSSELNVNALELDDSALYLCASSSQTSVMDEQFFGPGTRLTVL.

This clone appeared a few times. The chain links TRBV25-1 to TRBJ2-3, with 13 bases matching TRBD2. Trimming cost V 6 bases and J 6 bases; bases outside gene matches: 6. Germline V gives CDR1 MGHDK, CDR2 SYGVNS. The CDR3 totals 15 residues. The CDR3 sequence: CASSITSGGADTQYF. In DNA, the CDR3 is TGTGCCAGCAGCATAACTAGCGGGGGGGCGGATACGCAGTATTTT. Looking up the rest from reference TRBV25-1 and TRBJ2-3 gives the full variable domain: EADIYQTPRYLVIGTGKKITLECSQTMGHDKMYWYQQDPGMELHLIHYSYGVNSTEKGDLSSESTVSRIRTEHFPLTLESARPSHTSQYLCASSITSGGADTQYFGPGTRLTVL.

The chain employs TRBV21-1 and TRBJ2-1; no DNA check was done on the table's D call, TRBD2. TRBV21-1 is a known pseudogene. CDR3 size: 18 residues. The CDR3 here is CASSKERGLADPYNEQFF. The CDR3 DNA sequence: TGTGCCAGCAGCAAAGAAAGGGGTCTAGCGGATCCTTACAATGAGCAGTTCTTC.

The chain has TRBV28 and TRBJ2-7, with a tentative D call TRBD2 (5 bases). Germline CDR1 is MDHEN and CDR2 is SYDVKM. Trimming took 6 bases from V and 3 from J, leaving 12 bases between them. There are 13 residues in the CDR3. The CDR3 loop is CASSRGLVYEQYF. The CDR3 DNA reads as TGTGCCAGCAGCCGAGGACTGGTCTACGAGCAGTACTTC.

The DNA for the CDR3 is TGTGCCCTGGAGGAGGGTAGGGAGCAGTACTTC. It encodes CALEEGREQYF. The J gene is TRBJ2-7, the V gene TRBV30; D perhaps matches TRBD2 (6 bases). This CDR3 has 11 residues. The V end lost 8 bases, the J end lost 7 bases, and 15 bases lay between the germline ends. Germline CDR1 GTSNPN, CDR2 SVGIG (reference sequence).

The chain recombines TRBV19 with TRBJ2-3; D may be TRBD1 or TRBD2 (5 bases each). Per the germline V gene, CDR1 is LNHDA and CDR2 is SQIVND (reference sequence). Trimming stripped 3 bases from V and 1 base from J, with 20 bases between. The CDR3 extends over 18 amino acids. CDR3 amino acids: CASSIRGPIGERTDTQYF. CDR3 DNA: TGTGCCAGTAGTATTCGGGGACCGATTGGGGAACGCACAGATACGCAGTATTTT.

V is TRBV6-6 and J is TRBJ1-2; D may be TRBD1 (6 bases). The CDR3 covers 13 residues. V was pared by 6 bases and J by 2 bases, with 10 bases between. Germline V CDR1 and CDR2: MNHNY, SVGAGI (reference sequence). CDR3 residues: CASSPRGNYGYTF. The CDR3, as DNA: TGTGCCAGCAGCCCAAGGGGGAACTATGGCTACACCTTC.

This chain links TRBV5-1 with TRBJ2-3; 9 bases match TRBD1. The CDR3 is 14 residues long. V was pared by 3 bases and J by 3 bases, with 2 bases of the junction left unmatched. Germline CDR1 SGHRS, CDR2 YFSETQ. CDR3 coding DNA: TGCGCCAGCAGCTCCGGGACAGGGACAGATACGCAGTATTTT. It translates to CASSSGTGTDTQYF.

The chain recombines TRBV5-4 with TRBJ1-5; D is ambiguous. CDR3 size: 14 residues. V lost 0 bases, J lost 7 bases, and 11 bases lay in between. CDR1 SGHNT and CDR2 YYREEE come from the germline V gene (reference sequence). The CDR3: CASSLGAANQPQHF. CDR3 sequence (DNA): TGTGCCAGCAGCTTGGGGGCAGCCAACCAGCCCCAGCATTTT.

This chain joins TRBV5-5 and TRBJ2-7; D gene uncertain. This CDR3 has 15 residues. Germline V gene lookup returns CDR1 SGHKS and CDR2 YYEKEE (reference sequence). Deletions cut 4 bases from V and 2 bases from J, with 16 bases between. The CDR3 is CASSAVSTRTYEQYF. CDR3 coding DNA: TGTGCCAGCAGCGCGGTGTCCACCAGGACCTACGAGCAGTACTTC.

This sequence joins TRBV18 and TRBJ1-2; 7 bases agree with TRBD1. Germline CDR1 and CDR2: KGHSH and LQKENI. This CDR3 comprises 16 residues. Trimming cost V 0 bases and J 4 bases; bases outside gene matches: 8. The CDR3 is CASSPPATGIIYGYTF. The DNA of the CDR3 is TGTGCCAGCTCACCACCAGCGACAGGGATTATCTATGGCTACACCTTC.

The rearrangement uses TRBV30 and TRBJ1-4, with 10 bases identical to TRBD1. The germline CDR1 and CDR2 sequences are GTSNPN and SVGIG (reference sequence). V shed 7 bases and J 7 bases; nucleotides not matched to a gene: 6. The CDR3 has 13 amino acids. Here the CDR3 DNA reads TGTGCCTCAATGACAGGGGGCTTTGAAAAACTGTTTTTT. Translating gives CASMTGGFEKLFF.

This chain connects TRBV10-3 to TRBJ1-1; 8 bases line up with TRBD1. V lost 2 bases and J lost 5; bases outside the gene matches: 1. Germline V gives CDR1 ENHRY, CDR2 SYGVKD. CDR3 length equals 13 residues. This CDR3 reads CAISETGGTEAFF. The CDR3 DNA sequence: TGTGCCATCAGTGAGACAGGGGGAACTGAAGCTTTCTTT.

The rearrangement links TRBV28 to TRBJ1-1; D gene uncertain. Trimming took off 5 bases at V and 11 bases at J, with 15 bases between the two ends. Germline CDR1 is MDHEN and CDR2 is SYDVKM. CDR3 size: 12 residues. The CDR3 here is CASSLEGSRAFF. The DNA for the CDR3 is TGTGCCAGCAGTCTTGAGGGCTCGCGGGCTTTCTTT.

The chain links TRBV19 to TRBJ2-7, with 9 nucleotides matching TRBD2. The CDR3 consists of 12 residues. Germline assignment: CDR1 LNHDA and CDR2 SQIVND (reference sequence). The CDR3 bases are TGTGCCAGTAGTCAGACCGGGACTAGCAGAGGGGTC. It yields the protein CASSQTGTSRGV.

The chain couples TRBV28 to TRBJ2-2, with 9 bases lining up with TRBD1. Germline V lookup: CDR1 MDHEN, CDR2 SYDVKM. Losses at the gene ends were 8 bases for V and 3 bases for J; bases not matched to a gene: 4. The CDR3 covers 14 residues. CDR3 DNA sequence: TGTGCCAGCCTGACAGGGGGATACACCGGGGAGCTGTTTTTT. It specifies CASLTGGYTGELFF.

The chain joins TRBV4-1 to TRBJ1-5, with D uncertain. The V and J ends lost 0 bases and 0 bases respectively, with 12 bases between them. Looked up from germline, CDR1 is MGHRA and CDR2 is YSYEKL. The CDR3 has 17 residues. The CDR3 coding sequence is TGCGCCAGCAGCCAAGAGTATGAATGGGCTAGCAATCAGCCCCAGCATTTT. This translates into CASSQEYEWASNQPQHF.

This chain connects TRBV9 to TRBJ2-5; D is undetermined. There are 14 residues in the CDR3. The germline CDR1 and CDR2 sequences are SGDLS and YYNGEE. V lost 0 bases and J 5 bases, leaving 11 bases between the germline ends. Here the CDR3 DNA reads TGTGCCAGCAGCGTAGCTGGGGTTTGGGAGACCCAGTACTTC. It specifies CASSVAGVWETQYF.

The chain is built from TRBV19 and TRBJ2-7; TRBD1 might be the D (6 bases). The CDR3 spans 16 residues. Trimming left V 1 base short and J 2 bases short, with 15 bases between. In germline, CDR1 is LNHDA, CDR2 SQIVND (reference sequence). CDR3 nucleotides: TGTGCCAGTAGTATAGGGGCCGGGACACCCACCTACGAGCAGTACTTC. It yields the protein CASSIGAGTPTYEQYF.